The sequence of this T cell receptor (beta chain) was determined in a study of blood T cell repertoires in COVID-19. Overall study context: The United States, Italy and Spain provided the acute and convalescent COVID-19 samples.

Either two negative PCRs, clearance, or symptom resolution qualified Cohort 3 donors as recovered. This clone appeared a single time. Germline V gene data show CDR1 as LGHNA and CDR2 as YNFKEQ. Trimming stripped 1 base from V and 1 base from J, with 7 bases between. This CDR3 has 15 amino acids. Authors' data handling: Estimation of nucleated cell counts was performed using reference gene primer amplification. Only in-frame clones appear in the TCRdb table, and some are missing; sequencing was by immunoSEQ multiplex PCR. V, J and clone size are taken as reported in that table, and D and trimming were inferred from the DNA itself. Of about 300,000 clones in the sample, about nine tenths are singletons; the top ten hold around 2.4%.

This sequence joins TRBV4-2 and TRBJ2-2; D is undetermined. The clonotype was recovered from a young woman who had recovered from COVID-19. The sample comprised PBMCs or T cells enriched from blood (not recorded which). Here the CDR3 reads CASSQGLVNTGELFF. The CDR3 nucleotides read TGTGCCAGCAGCCAAGGGCTAGTGAACACCGGGGAGCTGTTTTTT.